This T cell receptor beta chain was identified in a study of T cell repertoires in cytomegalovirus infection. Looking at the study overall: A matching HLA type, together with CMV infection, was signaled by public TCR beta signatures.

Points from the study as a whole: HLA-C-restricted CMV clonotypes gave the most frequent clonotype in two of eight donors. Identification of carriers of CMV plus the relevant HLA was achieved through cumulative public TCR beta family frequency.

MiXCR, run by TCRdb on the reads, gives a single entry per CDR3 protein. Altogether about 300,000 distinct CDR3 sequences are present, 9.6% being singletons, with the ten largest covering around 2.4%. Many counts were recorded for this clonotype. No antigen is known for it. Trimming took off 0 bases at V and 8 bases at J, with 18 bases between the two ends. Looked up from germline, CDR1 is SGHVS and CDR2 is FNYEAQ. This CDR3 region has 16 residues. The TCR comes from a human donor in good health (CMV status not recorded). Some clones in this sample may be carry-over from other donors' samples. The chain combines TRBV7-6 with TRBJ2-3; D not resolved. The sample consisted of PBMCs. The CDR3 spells CASSLAWAAAQGTQYF. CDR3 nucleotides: TGTGCCAGCAGCTTAGCGTGGGCGGCGGCCCAAGGTACGCAGTATTTT.